The rows below give T cell receptor beta chains drawn from one sample of a study of blood T cell repertoires in COVID-19. The protocol was immunoSEQ multiplex PCR, while the TCRdb copy is restricted to in-frame clones and leaves out a portion. The profile covers more than 300,000 clones, with around 87% appearing a single time and 8% to 13% taken by the ten largest. The sample comprised peripheral blood. The receptors here all came from a woman aged 25 to 39 with COVID-19, enrolled during active disease. Each CDR3 is given with its conserved first and last residue. A D gene is named only where the DNA matches it firmly. Clone size is given for some rows only: seen once, a few or many times, or a class if the clone is expanded.

J gene,V gene,clone size,D gene,CDR3 DNA,CDR3 protein
TRBJ2-4,TRBV3-1/TRBV3-2,once,.,TGTGCCAGCAGCCAAGATCCGGCAGGGGTATCCAAAAACATTCAGTACTTC,CASSQDPAGVSKNIQYF
TRBJ1-2,TRBV5-4,.,.,TGTGCCAGCAGCTTGGCGACAGGTGTTGGCTACACCTTC,CASSLATGVGYTF
TRBJ2-1,TRBV11-2,.,.,TGTGCCAGCAGCCCGCCCGCTGGCGGCAATGAGCAGTTCTTC,CASSPPAGGNEQFF
TRBJ2-1,TRBV15,.,TRBD1,TGTGCCACCAGTCCAGGGGGCTCTACAAGGAATGAGCAGTTCTTC,CATSPGGSTRNEQFF
TRBJ1-2,TRBV28,.,.,TGTGCCAGCAGTGCCCCGGGAAGATTGTATGGCTACACCTTC,CASSAPGRLYGYTF
TRBJ2-2,TRBV5-1,.,.,TGCGCCAGCAACGCAGATAACGGGGAGCTGTTTTTT,CASNADNGELFF
TRBJ1-4,TRBV20-1,.,.,TGCAGTGCTAGTTCGGGACGGGGGGAGTTTTTGCGTGAAAAACTGTTTTTT,CSASSGRGEFLREKLFF
TRBJ2-7,TRBV4-1,.,.,TGCGCCAGCAGCCAAGACAGCGCCATCCCCTACGAGCAGTACTTC,CASSQDSAIPYEQYF
TRBJ2-3,TRBV7-2,.,.,TGTGCCAGCAAAGCCCATACAGATACGCAGTATTTT,CASKAHTDTQYF
TRBJ1-1,TRBV5-1,.,TRBD1,TGCGCCAGCAGCGTAACCGGGACAGGGCGGCTGAACACTGAAGCTTTCTTT,CASSVTGTGRLNTEAFF
TRBJ1-2,TRBV6-5,.,.,TGTGCCAGCAGTAACGGACAGAACTATGGCTACACCTTC,CASSNGQNYGYTF
TRBJ2-2,TRBV5-1,.,TRBD2,TGCGCCAGCAGCTTACGTGGACTAGCGAATACCGGGGAGCTGTTTTTT,CASSLRGLANTGELFF
TRBJ1-6,TRBV6-4,.,.,TGTGCCAGCAGTTCCGGGACAAGTAATTCACCCCTCCACTTT,CASSSGTSNSPLHF
TRBJ2-7,TRBV11-2,.,.,TGTGCCAGCAGCTTAGCGGTTTACGAGCAGTACTTC,CASSLAVYEQYF
TRBJ2-7,TRBV5-5,.,.,TGTGCCAGCAGCCCTGGACAATTCTACGAGCAGTACTTC,CASSPGQFYEQYF
TRBJ2-6,TRBV4-3,.,.,TGCGCCAGCAGCCAAGGGCAAGCTGGGGCCAACGTCCTGACTTTC,CASSQGQAGANVLTF
TRBJ2-7,TRBV6-5,few,TRBD1,TGTGCCAGCAGTCTATCCGGGACAGGGGGCTACGAGCAGTACTTC,CASSLSGTGGYEQYF